This T cell receptor (beta chain) was profiled in a study of T-cell memory formation after mild COVID-19. General study findings and limits: Clones shrinking between day 15 and 85 showed a balanced CD4/CD8 split, and those that grew later tilted toward CD4+. Memory cells collected pre-infection included some clones that later responded, suggesting cross-reactive memory joined.

Germline values: CDR1 SQVTM, CDR2 ANQGSEA. With 6 bases clipped from V and 1 base from J, the junction kept 6 bases outside the gene matches. The CDR3 sequence is 13 residues long. As regards this clonotype: Its antigen remains unidentified.

A single record per CDR3 protein comes from TCRdb applying MiXCR to the 5' RACE reads. This table has about 350,000 distinct CDR3 sequences, roughly an eighth appearing once. The receptor was derived from a man aged 18-30 years who had mild COVID-19 (a few samples of this study predate the infection). Cell type and time point are not known. The chain links TRBV29-1 to TRBJ2-7, with 7 bases lining up with TRBD2. The material sequenced was PBMCs or a T cell subset sorted from them (not recorded which). CDR3 nucleotide sequence: TGCAGCGTCGGGGGGATGTATTCCTACGAGCAGTACTTC. Amino acid sequence: CSVGGMYSYEQYF.